This T cell receptor beta chain was identified during a study of blood T cells in healthy people across ages. Study results and caveats: From one million sequenced T cells, diversity estimates were lower bounds.

Concerning this clonotype itself: As yet, its antigen is unknown.

Together with a sample-barcoded 5' primer, a J-beta primer mix was included in a second PCR lasting roughly 7 to 11 cycles. With 12 random nucleotides, a template-switch adaptor tagged each individual cDNA molecule. MiXCR, run by TCRdb on the 5' RACE reads, gives a single entry per CDR3 protein. The table includes about 1.5 million distinct CDR3 sequences, roughly 43% detected once. Trimming cost V 3 bases and J 4 bases; bases outside gene matches: 6. Germline assignment: CDR1 KGHDR and CDR2 SFDVKD. The CDR3 runs 16 residues. Sequenced input: blood. The origin of this receptor is a young woman in good health. The chain has TRBV24-1 and TRBJ2-2; 8 positions agree with TRBD1. CDR3 sequence (DNA): TGTGCCACCAGTGATCCCCGGACAGGGAGCACCGGGGAGCTGTTTTTT. This gives the protein CATSDPRTGSTGELFF.